These 32 T cell receptor beta chains were all obtained from the same sample, sequenced in a study of cytomegalovirus exposure and HLA in healthy donors. The PCR had 60 Vbeta and 13 Jbeta primers. Assay used: immunoSEQ multiplex PCR; TCRdb lists only in-frame clones, some missing. This table holds roughly 38,000 clones, 65% to 85% found once. The sample was PBMCs. The receptors shown here come from a woman in her twenties or thirties in good health and CMV-seropositive.

The V and J genes are TRBV27 and TRBJ2-1; D unclear. The ends were cut back, 4 bases at V and 3 bases at J, with 16 bases in the middle. CDR3 length: 16 residues. Germline-derived CDR1 and CDR2 are MNHEY and SMNVEV (reference sequence). CDR3 nucleotide sequence: TGTGCCAGCAGTTACACACCAGGCCCCTACTACAATGAGCAGTTCTTC. It codes for CASSYTPGPYYNEQFF.

The chain links TRBV2 to TRBJ1-1; D gene ambiguous. The CDR3 is made up of 13 amino acids. V lost 7 bases and J lost 1, with 10 bases in between. The germline V gene has CDR1 SNHLY and CDR2 FYNNEI. CDR3 protein: CASIKERNTEAFF. The DNA of the CDR3 is TGTGCCAGCATTAAGGAGCGGAACACTGAAGCTTTCTTT.

The genes are TRBV5-6 and TRBJ2-1; TRBD2 agrees at 7 bases. This CDR3 is built from 14 residues. Trimming at V came to 9 bases and at J to 3 bases, leaving 9 bases not matched to a gene. The germline V gene has CDR1 SGHDT and CDR2 YYEEEE. CDR3 coding DNA: TGTGCCACCACTGCGGGAGATGTCTACAATGAGCAGTTCTTC. Translation: CATTAGDVYNEQFF.

The rearrangement joins TRBV11-2 to TRBJ2-7, with TRBD1 matching 8 bases. CDR3 length: 15 amino acids. The V gene end was trimmed by 5 bases and the J gene end by 9 bases; junction bases not matched to a gene: 15. CDR1 is SGHAT and CDR2 is FQNNGV in the germline V gene. The CDR3 coding sequence is TGTGCCAGCAGCCATCCTAGACAGGGGTTTACGACGCAGTACTTC. The encoded protein is CASSHPRQGFTTQYF.

Only a few counts were recorded for this clone. CDR3 bases: TGCGCCAGCAGCTTGGGCGAGGGTTACCGTGAAGCTTTCTTT. Protein product: CASSLGEGYREAFF. The chain has TRBV5-1 and TRBJ1-1; D is unresolved. Per germline, CDR1 SGHRS and CDR2 YFSETQ. Trimming pared 0 bases from V and 7 bases from J, leaving 13 bases between. This CDR3 is built from 14 residues. Based on the CDR3 plus reference TRBV5-1 and TRBJ1-1, the full variable domain is KAGVTQTPRYLIKTRGQQVTLSCSPISGHRSVSWYQQTPGQGLQFLFEYFSETQRNKGNFPGRFSGRQFSNSRSEMNVSTLELGDSALYLCASSLGEGYREAFFGQGTRLTVV.

This chain uses TRBV30 with TRBJ2-1; perhaps TRBD2 as D (6 bases). Germline V gene sequence: CDR1 GTSNPN, CDR2 SVGIG (reference sequence). V was pared by 8 bases and J by 6 bases, with 23 bases between. The CDR3 runs 15 residues. CDR3 residues: CAQTTRTGAGNEQFF. In DNA form, the CDR3 reads TGTGCCCAGACCACTAGAACGGGAGCCGGCAATGAGCAGTTCTTC.

The chain uses TRBV27 and TRBJ2-5, with 10 bases identical to TRBD2. The J call is doubtful: the DNA matches TRBJ2-7 better. The germline gives CDR1 MNHEY, CDR2 SMNVEV (reference sequence). This CDR3 contains 13 residues. For the CDR3, the DNA is TGTGCCAGCAGTATGACTAGCGGGTACGAGCAGTACTTC. Translating gives CASSMTSGYEQYF.

The chain links TRBV29-1 to TRBJ2-5; 9 bases map to TRBD1. Germline lookup yields CDR1 SQVTM and CDR2 ANQGSEA. The CDR3 has 15 amino acids. After removal of 6 bases from V and 1 base from J, the junction contained 9 bases not matched to a gene. The CDR3 spells CSVVLTGGLQETQYF. The CDR3 bases are TGCAGCGTCGTACTTACAGGGGGCCTCCAAGAGACCCAGTACTTC.

This sequence joins TRBV2 and TRBJ2-7; 11 bases match TRBD2. Germline lookup yields CDR1 SNHLY and CDR2 FYNNEI. V trimming: 6 bases; J trimming: 4 bases; junction bases outside the gene matches: 5. The CDR3 covers 14 residues. The CDR3 nucleotides read TGTGCCAGCAGAGGACTAGCGGGCTCTTACGAGCAGTACTTC. This gives the protein CASRGLAGSYEQYF.

The chain employs TRBV10-3 and TRBJ2-3, with a possible D match to TRBD2 (6 bases). Trimming removed 3 bases from V and 3 bases from J, with 19 bases in between. Germline CDR1 reads ENHRY; CDR2 reads SYGVKD. The CDR3 sequence is 17 residues long. CDR3 amino acids: CAISDALSAGKTDTQYF. The DNA of the CDR3 is TGTGCCATCAGTGACGCACTTTCGGCGGGGAAAACAGATACGCAGTATTTT.

The chain combines TRBV9 with TRBJ1-2; 8 bases fit TRBD1. Germline assignment: CDR1 SGDLS and CDR2 YYNGEE. The CDR3 contains 14 residues. The ends lost 4 bases at V and 6 bases at J; junction bases unmatched: 8. CDR3 residues: CASSSQGASNGYTF. CDR3 nucleotide sequence: TGTGCCAGCAGCTCCCAGGGGGCGTCTAATGGCTACACCTTC.

The V and J genes are TRBV7-9 and TRBJ2-7; D gene uncertain. The CDR3 runs 12 residues. Germline assignment: CDR1 SEHNR and CDR2 FQNEAQ (reference sequence). V shed 3 bases and J shed 5 bases, with 8 bases lying between them. The CDR3 loop is CASSFYGDEQYF. The CDR3 DNA follows: TGTGCCAGCAGCTTTTACGGAGACGAGCAGTACTTC.

This clone was seen more than once but under ten times. V is TRBV9 and J is TRBJ2-1; 10 bases are a match to TRBD2. The CDR3 is made up of 18 amino acids. Germline V lookup: CDR1 SGDLS, CDR2 YYNGEE. V shed 6 bases and J 1 base; nucleotides not matched to a gene: 13. The CDR3 sequence: CASKGSGGASGSYNEQFF. The DNA of the CDR3 is TGTGCCAGCAAGGGGAGCGGGGGGGCCTCTGGGTCCTACAATGAGCAGTTCTTC.

The rearrangement joins TRBV6-4 to TRBJ2-1; 7 nucleotides line up with TRBD2. Germline trimming cut 4 bases from V and 6 bases from J; bases unmatched to any gene: 3. Germline CDR1 and CDR2: MRHNA and SNTAGT. This CDR3 comprises 13 residues. In DNA form, the CDR3 reads TGTGCCAGCAGTGCGGGGGGAAGCAATGAGCAGTTCTTC. This codes for CASSAGGSNEQFF.

This clone has a handful of counts. The chain employs TRBV7-3 and TRBJ2-3; TRBD2 matches 10 bases. J lost 1 base, V lost 4 bases, and 5 bases had no gene match. Germline V gene sequence: CDR1 SGHTA, CDR2 FQGTGA. This CDR3 has 16 amino acids. CDR3 in DNA: TGTGCCAGCAGCTCCCATCTAGCGGGGGGCACAGATACGCAGTATTTT. Translating it yields CASSSHLAGGTDTQYF.

V and J are TRBV4-1 and TRBJ1-1; unclear D gene. V lost 0 bases and J lost 5, with 16 bases in between. There are 16 residues in the CDR3. The germline V gene encodes CDR1 MGHRA and CDR2 YSYEKL. The CDR3 DNA reads as TGCGCCAGCAGCCAAGAATGGCGGGCCACTTGGACTGAAGCTTTCTTT. It is translated as CASSQEWRATWTEAFF.

The chain couples TRBV5-4 to TRBJ2-2, with D tentatively TRBD2 (6 bases). Germline CDR1 and CDR2: SGHNT and YYREEE (reference sequence). Trimming removed 1 base from V and 8 bases from J, with 18 bases in between. This CDR3 spans 16 amino acids. This chain's CDR3 is CASSLLDVSGRGELFF. In nucleotides, the CDR3 is TGTGCCAGCAGCTTGCTGGACGTGAGTGGGAGGGGGGAGCTGTTTTTT.

The chain uses TRBV19 and TRBJ1-1; D is ambiguous. Germline V gene sequence: CDR1 LNHDA, CDR2 SQIVND (reference sequence). The germline V and J ends were trimmed by 7 bases and 1 base, with 13 bases remaining between them. The CDR3 runs 14 residues. The CDR3 DNA reads as TGTGCCAGTACTTCCGGGATCCCGAACACTGAAGCTTTCTTT. Translation gives CASTSGIPNTEAFF.

The V and J genes are TRBV6-1 and TRBJ1-2; D ambiguous. The CDR3 sequence is 13 residues long. The ends were cut back, 7 bases at V and 0 bases at J, with 9 bases in the middle. CDR1 and CDR2 (germline): MNHNS, SASEGT. The CDR3 DNA reads TGTGCCAGCACCCTAGATACTAACTATGGCTACACCTTC. The encoded protein is CASTLDTNYGYTF.

The chain carries TRBV13 and TRBJ2-7; 10 bases fit TRBD2. The CDR3 has 15 amino acids. Germline values: CDR1 PRHDT, CDR2 FYEKMQ (reference sequence). After removal of 4 bases from V and 2 bases from J, the junction contained 5 bases not matched to a gene. The CDR3 is CASSSRLAGAYEQYF. The CDR3, as DNA: TGTGCCAGCAGCTCCCGCCTAGCGGGAGCCTACGAGCAGTACTTC.

This clone was counted between two and nine times. The chain combines TRBV21-1 with TRBJ2-3; TRBD2 was called by the table and not checked on the DNA. TRBV21-1 constitutes a pseudogene. The CDR3 contains 19 residues. In nucleotides, the CDR3 is TGTGCCGTTGAGAATCCTTCTTTACTCGCCGGGAGAATTCGAGATACGCAGTATTTT. This translates into CAVENPSLLAGRIRDTQYF.

This chain joins TRBV6-1 and TRBJ1-2; D is uncertain. The CDR3 spans 13 residues. V was shortened by 6 bases and J by 7 bases, with 15 bases between the two germline ends. Germline V gene lookup returns CDR1 MNHNS and CDR2 SASEGT. CDR3 DNA sequence: TGTGCCAGCAGGGAGAAACTGAGCCCTGGCTACACCTTC. Translating it yields CASREKLSPGYTF.

About this clone: One end of the junction is discordant with germline, which a read error may explain. The chain joins TRBV10-2 to TRBJ1-2; 10 positions agree with TRBD1. CDR3 size: 16 residues. The V gene's germline CDR1 is WSHSY and CDR2 SAAADI. The CDR3 here is CARSDLRRQGARGYTF. CDR3 DNA: TGCGCCCGCAGTGACCTTCGTAGACAGGGGGCGAGGGGCTACACCTTC.

The gene calls are TRBV7-9 and TRBJ2-1; D not resolved. The V gene lost 3 bases and the J gene lost 6 bases, with 15 bases spanning the gap. CDR3 size: 15 residues. Germline V gives CDR1 SEHNR, CDR2 FQNEAQ (reference sequence). CDR3 sequence: CASSFRSLIRNEQFF. In DNA, the CDR3 is TGTGCCAGCAGCTTTCGTAGCCTTATACGCAATGAGCAGTTCTTC.

The chain couples TRBV7-8 to TRBJ1-3, with D uncertain. The germline CDR1 and CDR2 sequences are SGHVS and FQNEAQ. Deletions cut 4 bases from V and 2 bases from J, with 9 bases between. CDR3 length equals 14 residues. The CDR3 coding sequence is TGTGCCAGCAGCTCCCCCCTTCCTGGAAACACCATATATTTT. Amino acids: CASSSPLPGNTIYF. The variable domain in full, completed from reference TRBV7-8 and TRBJ1-3, reads GAGVSQSPRYKVAKRGQDVALRCDPISGHVSLFWYQQALGQGPEFLTYFQNEAQLDKSGLPSDRFFAERPEGSVSTLKIQRTQQEDSAVYLCASSSPLPGNTIYFGEGSWLTVV.

V usage is TRBV6-5 and J usage is TRBJ1-6; tentatively, D is TRBD1 (5 bases). Germline loops: CDR1 MNHEY, CDR2 SVGAGI. This CDR3 comprises 13 residues. V was cut by 7 bases and J by 7 bases, with 11 bases left in between. The CDR3 nucleotides are TGTGCCAGCATGGCCCAGGGAAATTCACCCCTCCACTTT. Translated: CASMAQGNSPLHF.

This clone turned up a few times. This rearrangement joins TRBV19 to TRBJ1-1; D is unresolved. This CDR3 contains 15 residues. V lost 6 bases and J lost 2, with 16 bases in between. Per the germline V gene, CDR1 is LNHDA and CDR2 is SQIVND (reference sequence). CDR3 sequence: CASRPDFKRNTEAFF. The CDR3 DNA reads TGTGCCAGTAGGCCGGACTTTAAGAGAAACACTGAAGCTTTCTTT.

The chain employs TRBV5-1 and TRBJ1-6; D possibly corresponds to TRBD1 (5 bases). V was clipped by 3 bases and J by 10 bases, with 14 bases between them. This CDR3 contains 14 residues. Germline CDR1 reads SGHRS; CDR2 reads YFSETQ. The CDR3 here is CASSWGVMGSPLHF. The DNA of the CDR3 is TGCGCCAGCAGCTGGGGGGTGATGGGCTCACCCCTCCACTTT. The entire variable domain, with the rest obtained from reference TRBV5-1 and TRBJ1-6, is as follows: KAGVTQTPRYLIKTRGQQVTLSCSPISGHRSVSWYQQTPGQGLQFLFEYFSETQRNKGNFPGRFSGRQFSNSRSEMNVSTLELGDSALYLCASSWGVMGSPLHFGNGTRLTVT.

V and J are TRBV18 and TRBJ2-7, with TRBD1 matching 8 bases. The CDR3 runs to 13 residues. After removal of 5 bases from V and 3 bases from J, the junction contained 3 bases not matched to a gene. The V gene's germline CDR1 is KGHSH and CDR2 LQKENI. The CDR3 reads CASSTGTGYEQYF. The DNA for the CDR3 is TGTGCCAGCTCAACCGGGACAGGCTACGAGCAGTACTTC.

In nucleotides, the CDR3 is TGTGCCAGCAGGAAGACAGGACAAGAGACCCAGTACTTC. Protein sequence: CASRKTGQETQYF. This chain joins TRBV11-3 and TRBJ2-5; weak D call: TRBD1 (6 bases). In germline, CDR1 is SGHNT, CDR2 YENEEA. The CDR3 sequence is 13 residues long. V was pared by 6 bases and J by 2 bases, with 10 bases between. The full variable domain, rest sourced from reference TRBV11-3 and TRBJ2-5, is EAGVVQSPRYKIIEKKQPVAFWCNPISGHNTLYWYLQNLGQGPELLIRYENEEAVDDSQLPKDRFSAERLKGVDSTLKIQPAELGDSAVYLCASRKTGQETQYFGPGTRLLVL.

The genes are TRBV5-4 and TRBJ2-1, with D maybe TRBD2 (5 bases). Trimming left V 0 bases short and J 3 bases short, with 16 bases between. The CDR3 is made up of 17 amino acids. The germline CDR1 and CDR2 sequences are SGHNT and YYREEE (reference sequence). CDR3 nucleotide sequence: TGTGCCAGCAGCTTGGAAGGTAGCGCAGGCCTCTACAATGAGCAGTTCTTC. Its translation is CASSLEGSAGLYNEQFF. Together with reference TRBV5-4 and TRBJ2-1, the CDR3 gives the full variable domain: ETGVTQSPTHLIKTRGQQVTLRCSSQSGHNTVSWYQQALGQGPQFIFQYYREEENGRGNFPPRFSGLQFPNYSSELNVNALELDDSALYLCASSLEGSAGLYNEQFFGPGTRLTVL.

The gene calls are TRBV5-5 and TRBJ2-7; TRBD2 agrees at 9 bases. The germline gives CDR1 SGHKS, CDR2 YYEKEE (reference sequence). The CDR3 has 15 amino acids. With V trimmed by 4 bases and J by 4 bases, 9 bases remained unmatched. CDR3 region: CASSPSGTYDYEQYF. The DNA for the CDR3 is TGTGCCAGCAGCCCTAGCGGGACTTATGATTACGAGCAGTACTTC.